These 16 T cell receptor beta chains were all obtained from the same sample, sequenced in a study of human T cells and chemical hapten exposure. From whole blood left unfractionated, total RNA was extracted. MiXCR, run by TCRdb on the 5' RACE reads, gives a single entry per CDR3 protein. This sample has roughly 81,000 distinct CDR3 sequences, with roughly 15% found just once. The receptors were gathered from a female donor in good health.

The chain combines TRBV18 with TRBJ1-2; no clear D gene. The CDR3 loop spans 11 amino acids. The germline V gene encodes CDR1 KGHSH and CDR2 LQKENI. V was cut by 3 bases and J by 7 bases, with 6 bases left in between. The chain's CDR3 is CASSPDVGYTF. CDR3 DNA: TGTGCCAGCTCACCCGACGTTGGCTACACCTTC.

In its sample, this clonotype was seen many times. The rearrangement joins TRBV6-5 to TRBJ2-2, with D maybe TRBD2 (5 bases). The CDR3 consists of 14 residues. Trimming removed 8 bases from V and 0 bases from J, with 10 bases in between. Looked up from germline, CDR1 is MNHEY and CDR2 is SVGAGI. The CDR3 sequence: CASSGLPNTGELFF. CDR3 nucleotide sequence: TGTGCCAGCTCAGGACTTCCGAACACCGGGGAGCTGTTTTTT.

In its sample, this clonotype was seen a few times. The DNA of the CDR3 is TGTGCCAGCAGGATAGCGGGAGAGTCCTACGAGCAGTACTTC. Amino acid sequence: CASRIAGESYEQYF. V gene TRBV12-3 or TRBV12-4 combines with J gene TRBJ2-7; TRBD2 matches 9 bases. Germline trimming cut 6 bases from V and 1 base from J; bases unmatched to any gene: 4. CDR3 length: 14 residues.

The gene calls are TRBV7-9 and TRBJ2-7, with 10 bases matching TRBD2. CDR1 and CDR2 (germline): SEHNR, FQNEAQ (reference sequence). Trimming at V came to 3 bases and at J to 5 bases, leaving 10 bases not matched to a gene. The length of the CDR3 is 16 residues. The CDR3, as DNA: TGTGCCAGCAGCTTGGAACCGGCTAGCGGGAGCCACGAGCAGTACTTC. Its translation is CASSLEPASGSHEQYF.

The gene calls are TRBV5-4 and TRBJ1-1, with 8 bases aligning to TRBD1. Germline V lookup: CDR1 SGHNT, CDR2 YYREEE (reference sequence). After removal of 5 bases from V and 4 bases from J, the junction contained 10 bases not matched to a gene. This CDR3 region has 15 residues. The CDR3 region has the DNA TGTGCCAGCAGGGCCAGGGGGCCCGGGGCCACTGAAGCTTTCTTT. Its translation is CASRARGPGATEAFF.

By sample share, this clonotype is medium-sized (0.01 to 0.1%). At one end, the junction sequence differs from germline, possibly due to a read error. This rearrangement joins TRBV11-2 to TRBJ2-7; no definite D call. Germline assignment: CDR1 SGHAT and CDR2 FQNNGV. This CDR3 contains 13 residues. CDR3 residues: CASSLESGGRSLF. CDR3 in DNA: TGTGCCAGCAGCTTAGAATCGGGCGGACGGAGTCTATTC.

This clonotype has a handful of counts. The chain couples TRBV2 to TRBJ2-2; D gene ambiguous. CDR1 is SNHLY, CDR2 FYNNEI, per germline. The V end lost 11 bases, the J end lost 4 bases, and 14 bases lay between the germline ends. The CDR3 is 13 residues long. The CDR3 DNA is TGTGCCGGAAGTCCGTCGAGCACCGGGGAGCTGTTTTTT. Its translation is CAGSPSSTGELFF.

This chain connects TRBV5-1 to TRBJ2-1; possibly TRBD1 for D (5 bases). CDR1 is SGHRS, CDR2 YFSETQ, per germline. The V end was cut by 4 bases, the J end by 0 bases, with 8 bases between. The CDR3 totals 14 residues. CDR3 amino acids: CASSEGASYNEQFF. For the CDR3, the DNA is TGCGCCAGCAGCGAAGGGGCCTCCTACAATGAGCAGTTCTTC.

CDR3 nucleotides: TGTGCCAGCAGCCCCGGGGTTGAGACCGGGGAGCTGTTTTTT. This codes for CASSPGVETGELFF. V usage is TRBV7-8 and J usage is TRBJ2-2; tentative D call: TRBD2 (5 bases). Germline values: CDR1 SGHVS, CDR2 FQNEAQ. The CDR3 extends over 14 amino acids. V was shortened by 5 bases and J by 5 bases, with 12 bases between the two germline ends.

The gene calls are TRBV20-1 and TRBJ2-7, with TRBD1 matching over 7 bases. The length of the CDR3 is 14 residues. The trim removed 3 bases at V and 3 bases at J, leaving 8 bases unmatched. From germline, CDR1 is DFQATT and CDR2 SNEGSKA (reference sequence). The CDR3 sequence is CSARGWGQFYEQYF. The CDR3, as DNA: TGCAGTGCTAGGGGCTGGGGACAGTTCTACGAGCAGTACTTC.

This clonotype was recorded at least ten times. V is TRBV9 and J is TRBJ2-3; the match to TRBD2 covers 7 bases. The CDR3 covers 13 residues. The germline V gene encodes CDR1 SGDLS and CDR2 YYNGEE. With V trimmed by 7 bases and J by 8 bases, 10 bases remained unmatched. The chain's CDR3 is CASDGGLGSTQYF. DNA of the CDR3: TGTGCCAGCGACGGGGGGTTGGGCTCTACGCAGTATTTT.

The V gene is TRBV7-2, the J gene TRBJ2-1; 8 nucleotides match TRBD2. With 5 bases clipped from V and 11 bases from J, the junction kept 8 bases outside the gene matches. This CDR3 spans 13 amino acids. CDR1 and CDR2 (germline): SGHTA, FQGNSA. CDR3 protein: CASSQNSGAQQFF. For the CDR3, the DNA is TGTGCCAGCAGCCAAAATAGCGGGGCCCAGCAGTTCTTC.

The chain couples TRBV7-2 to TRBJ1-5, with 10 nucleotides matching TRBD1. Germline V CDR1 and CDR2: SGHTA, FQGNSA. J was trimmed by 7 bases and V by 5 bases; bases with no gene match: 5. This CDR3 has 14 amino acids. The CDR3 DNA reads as TGTGCCAGCAGCGGGACAGGGGTAGGGCAGCCCCAGCATTTT. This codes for CASSGTGVGQPQHF.

Here the CDR3 reads CASSLLAKNIQYF. The DNA for the CDR3 is TGTGCCAGCAGTTTATTAGCCAAAAACATTCAGTACTTC. The gene calls are TRBV12-3 or TRBV12-4 and TRBJ2-4; D is ambiguous. V shed 2 bases and J shed 0 bases, with 2 bases lying between them. There are 13 residues in the CDR3.

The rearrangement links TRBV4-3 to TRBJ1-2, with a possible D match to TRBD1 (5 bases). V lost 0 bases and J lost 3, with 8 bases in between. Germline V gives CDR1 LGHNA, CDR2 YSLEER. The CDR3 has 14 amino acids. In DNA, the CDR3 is TGCGCCAGCAGCCAAGAGGACACGGACTATGGCTACACCTTC. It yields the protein CASSQEDTDYGYTF.

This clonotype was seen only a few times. The CDR3 DNA reads TGTGCCAGCAGTTACTCTGAGCGGGAGGCGAGCTCCTACAATGAGCAGTTCTTC. This translates into CASSYSEREASSYNEQFF. The chain employs TRBV6-2 or TRBV6-3 and TRBJ2-1; TRBD2 aligns across 9 bases. The germline gives CDR1 MNHEY, CDR2 SVGEGT. The CDR3 contains 18 residues. The V and J ends lost 0 bases and 0 bases, in that order; junction bases with no gene match: 6.